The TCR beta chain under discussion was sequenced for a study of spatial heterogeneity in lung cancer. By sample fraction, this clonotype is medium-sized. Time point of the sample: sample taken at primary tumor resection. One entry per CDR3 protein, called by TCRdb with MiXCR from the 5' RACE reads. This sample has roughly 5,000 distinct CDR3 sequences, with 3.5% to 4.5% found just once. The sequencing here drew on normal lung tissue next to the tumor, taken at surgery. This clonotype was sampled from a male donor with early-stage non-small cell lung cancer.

In DNA form, the CDR3 reads TGTGCCAGCACCCCCGGGGCAGGGGGTATAGGGGAGCTGTTTTTT. This sequence encodes CASTPGAGGIGELFF. The V gene is TRBV12-3 or TRBV12-4, the J gene TRBJ2-2; the match to TRBD1 covers 7 bases. V trimming: 7 bases; J trimming: 8 bases; junction bases outside the gene matches: 13. The CDR3 totals 15 residues.